Below are 2 T cell receptor beta chains sequenced from a single sample in a study of T cells in localized non-small cell lung cancer. Measured with immunoSEQ multiplex PCR; TCRdb has only the in-frame clones, and not every one. The sample includes 45,000 to 70,000 clones, roughly 88% seen only once; the top ten take less than 6%. Sequencing used peripheral blood, obtained before any cancer treatment. These receptors all stem from a woman aged 35-75 years with stage I lung adenocarcinoma.

The V and J genes are TRBV18 and TRBJ2-5; D remains unclear. Germline V lookup: CDR1 KGHSH, CDR2 LQKENI. V shed 6 bases and J shed 4 bases, with 12 bases lying between them. The CDR3 has 13 residues. The CDR3 reads CASSLLPRETQYF. In nucleotides, the CDR3 is TGTGCCAGCTCCCTCCTACCACGAGAGACCCAGTACTTC.

The chain's CDR3 is CASSFRTGGTEAFF. CDR3 DNA sequence: TGTGCCAGCAGCTTCCGGACAGGGGGCACTGAAGCTTTCTTT. The rearrangement links TRBV13 to TRBJ1-1; 10 bases are a match to TRBD1. The CDR3 extends over 14 amino acids. The V segment lost 3 bases and the J segment 4 bases; nucleotides outside the gene matches: 2. Germline values: CDR1 PRHDT, CDR2 FYEKMQ (reference sequence).